Below, one T cell receptor (beta chain) is given with its context. The sample originates from a study of T cell responses to AZD1222 COVID-19 vaccine. Germline values: CDR1 SGDLS, CDR2 YYNGEE. CDR3 length equals 15 residues. V lost 7 bases and J lost 5; bases outside the gene matches: 11. Assay used: immunoSEQ multiplex PCR; TCRdb lists only in-frame clones, some missing. The sample lists 130,000 or so clones, 70% to 90% occurring once. Here the sequenced sample was peripheral blood, taken 28 days after the second dose of the MenACWY control vaccine. This receptor was identified in an adult who received the MenACWY meningococcal vaccine as a control. The chain has TRBV9 and TRBJ1-4, with 7 bases lining up with TRBD1. The CDR3 DNA is TGTGCCAGCGGGAGGGACAGTCGCGAAAATGAAAAACTGTTTTTT. This sequence encodes CASGRDSRENEKLFF. Drawing the rest from reference TRBV9 and TRBJ1-4, the complete variable domain is DSGVTQTPKHLITATGQRVTLRCSPRSGDLSVYWYQQSLDQGLQFLIQYYNGEERAKGNILERFSAQQFPDLHSELNLSSLELGDSALYFCASGRDSRENEKLFFGSGTQLSVL.